These 15 T cell receptor beta chains were sequenced from one sample in a study of blood T cells in healthy people across ages. A second PCR, run for roughly 7 to 11 cycles, used a sample-barcoded 5' primer plus a J-beta primer mix. TCRdb reprocessed the 5' RACE reads with MiXCR, giving one entry per CDR3 protein. Of about 510,000 distinct CDR3 sequences listed, about 27% are singletons. The same specimen was also included in a second study, on T cells of mothers and their children.

The sample comprised blood. These receptors were obtained from a boy aged 2 to 10 in good health.

This clonotype was seen more than once but under ten times. This rearrangement joins TRBV27 to TRBJ2-1; D unclear. The better agreement between TRBJ2-7 and the DNA end casts doubt on the J call. The CDR3 spans 16 residues. CDR1 is MNHEY, CDR2 SMNVEV, per germline (reference sequence). CDR3: CASSLSGQWVGYEQYF. The CDR3 DNA follows: TGTGCCAGCAGTTTATCAGGTCAATGGGTGGGGTACGAGCAGTACTTC.

This clonotype showed up just a few times. V gene TRBV7-6 combines with J gene TRBJ2-3; 8 bases line up with TRBD2. This CDR3 spans 16 amino acids. Germline CDR1 SGHVS, CDR2 FNYEAQ. V was pared by 1 base and J by 1 base, with 4 bases of the junction left unmatched. As DNA, the CDR3 is TGTGCCAGCAGCTTAGGGCGAGCGGGGGGCACAGATACGCAGTATTTT. Translation gives CASSLGRAGGTDTQYF.

The J gene is TRBJ2-3, the V gene TRBV14, with D possibly matching TRBD2 (6 bases). Per the germline V gene, CDR1 is SGHDN and CDR2 is FVKESK. The CDR3 is 19 amino acids. V was clipped by 1 base and J by 2 bases, with 22 bases between them. CDR3 in amino acids: CASSQAIRFDGRDTDTQYF. The CDR3 DNA follows: TGTGCCAGCAGCCAAGCTATCAGATTTGACGGGCGGGACACAGATACGCAGTATTTT.

CDR3 DNA sequence: TGCAGTGCTAGAGATTCGACAGCGACCAATTCACCCCTCCACTTT. It is translated as CSARDSTATNSPLHF. The V gene is TRBV20-1, the J gene TRBJ1-6; a weak D match, TRBD1 (5 bases). Looked up from germline, CDR1 is DFQATT and CDR2 is SNEGSKA (reference sequence). Trimming cost V 0 bases and J 7 bases, with 13 bases left between them. The CDR3 sequence is 15 residues long.

In its sample, this clonotype was seen a few times. J is TRBJ2-5 and V is TRBV27, with D possibly TRBD1 on 6 matching bases. Looked up from germline, CDR1 is MNHEY and CDR2 is SMNVEV (reference sequence). This CDR3 has 17 amino acids. Trimming removed 5 bases from V and 5 bases from J, with 24 bases in between. DNA for the CDR3: TGTGCCAGCAGTCCCTACCGGGTCATAGAGGGGGAGGAGACCCAGTACTTC. Its translation: CASSPYRVIEGEETQYF.

This clonotype was detected a few times. The chain employs TRBV27 and TRBJ1-3; D remains unclear. In germline, CDR1 is MNHEY, CDR2 SMNVEV (reference sequence). The V end was cut by 5 bases, the J end by 3 bases, with 8 bases between. The CDR3 has 13 residues. The CDR3 protein is CASSPNLGNTIYF. The DNA of the CDR3 is TGTGCCAGCAGTCCCAACCTTGGAAACACCATATATTTT.

This clonotype was counted only a few times. CDR3 DNA: TGTGCCAGCAGTCTGCTGACAGGGGGAAAAGAGACCCAGTACTTC. Translating gives CASSLLTGGKETQYF. J is TRBJ2-5 and V is TRBV12-3 or TRBV12-4; 9 nucleotides align to TRBD1. This CDR3 region has 15 residues. The V segment lost 5 bases and the J segment 3 bases; nucleotides outside the gene matches: 7.

Only a few counts were recorded for this clonotype. The genes are TRBV6-2 or TRBV6-3 and TRBJ2-6, with TRBD2 matching over 10 bases. Germline trimming cut 2 bases from V and 0 bases from J; bases unmatched to any gene: 10. CDR3 length equals 20 residues. The germline V gene has CDR1 MNHEY and CDR2 SVGEGT. The CDR3 sequence: CASSYPKLAGIFSGANVLTF. Here the CDR3 DNA reads TGTGCCAGCAGTTACCCAAAACTAGCGGGAATTTTCTCTGGGGCCAACGTCCTGACTTTC.

The rearrangement joins TRBV29-1 to TRBJ2-5; the D is unclear. The CDR3 loop spans 15 amino acids. Trimming removed 0 bases from V and 0 bases from J, with 11 bases in between. Germline V gene sequence: CDR1 SQVTM, CDR2 ANQGSEA. The CDR3: CSVEEVQGNQETQYF. The CDR3 DNA is TGCAGCGTTGAAGAAGTGCAAGGGAACCAAGAGACCCAGTACTTC.

This chain links TRBV7-2 with TRBJ2-1; 14 bases line up with TRBD2. Germline V CDR1 and CDR2: SGHTA, FQGNSA. This CDR3 is built from 14 residues. Trimming took 3 bases from V and 13 from J; bases not matched to a gene: 5. DNA for the CDR3: TGTGCCAGCAGCTTTCGGACTAGCGGGGGGCTCCAGTTCTTC. Its translation is CASSFRTSGGLQFF.

The chain couples TRBV9 to TRBJ2-5; D ambiguous. Looked up from germline, CDR1 is SGDLS and CDR2 is YYNGEE. The V gene lost 1 base and the J gene lost 2 bases, with 6 bases spanning the gap. The CDR3 consists of 13 residues. In nucleotides, the CDR3 is TGTGCCAGCAGCGTAAATAGTCAAGAGACCCAGTACTTC. As protein: CASSVNSQETQYF.

This clonotype was seen a few times. The CDR3 DNA is TGTGCCAGCAGTGGAGTACTCCAAGAGACCCAGTACTTC. It codes for CASSGVLQETQYF. V usage is TRBV25-1 and J usage is TRBJ2-5, with D unresolved. V dropped 4 bases and J dropped 1 base, with 7 bases sitting between them. The CDR3 is made up of 13 amino acids. Germline V lookup: CDR1 MGHDK, CDR2 SYGVNS.

This clonotype was seen more than once but under ten times. The chain is built from TRBV11-2 and TRBJ2-5; 9 positions agree with TRBD2. V was pared by 4 bases and J by 4 bases, with 7 bases of the junction left unmatched. This CDR3 contains 15 residues. CDR1 and CDR2 (germline): SGHAT, FQNNGV. CDR3 amino acids: CASSSWGGRAETQYF. The CDR3 nucleotides read TGTGCCAGCAGCTCCTGGGGCGGGAGGGCAGAGACCCAGTACTTC.

In this sample, this clonotype turned up a few times. The chain links TRBV29-1 to TRBJ2-7; possibly TRBD2 for D (5 bases). The CDR3 runs 14 residues. Deletions cut 5 bases from V and 5 bases from J, with 19 bases between. The germline CDR1 and CDR2 sequences are SQVTM and ANQGSEA. Written as DNA, the CDR3 is TGCAGCGTTCGAGGGCCCGGGAACCCGGACGAGCAGTACTTC. It specifies CSVRGPGNPDEQYF.

This clonotype was found a few times. V is TRBV20-1 and J is TRBJ2-6; maybe TRBD1 (6 bases). Germline lookup yields CDR1 DFQATT and CDR2 SNEGSKA (reference sequence). The length of the CDR3 is 15 residues. V was shortened by 3 bases and J by 2 bases, with 11 bases between the two germline ends. CDR3 bases: TGCAGTGCTAGCTACAGGGACGCTGGGGCCAACGTCCTGACTTTC. It specifies CSASYRDAGANVLTF.